The sequence of this T cell receptor (beta chain) was determined in a study of vaccination and CD4 T cells after COVID-19. About the research overall: Four females and six males made up the convalescents, two of whom were Hispanic. Post-diagnosis, post-COVID samples were collected after a median approximately 92 days, ranging 35 to 161.

The Oncomine TCR Beta short-read assay was applied to DNA of cultured CD4+ T cells. Once CD4+ T cells had been cultured, genomic DNA was extracted from them. Using its own MiXCR run on the PCR reads, TCRdb lists one record per CDR3 protein. The sample has roughly 13,000 distinct CDR3 sequences; 55% to 65% are singletons. General study points: Median SARS-CoV-2-reactive clonotype numbers rose nonsignificantly, about 21 to 38.

The treatment was: approximately 9-day PBMC culture with coronavirus spike peptide pools or control peptides (ViraFEST assay). Germline-derived CDR1 and CDR2 are SEHNR and FQNEAQ (reference sequence). V was shortened by 5 bases and J by 5 bases, with 15 bases between the two germline ends. The CDR3 contains 14 residues. Comment on this clonotype: Its antigen is not identified.

The source of this sequence is a human donor who had recovered from COVID-19. The gene calls are TRBV7-9 and TRBJ1-1; TRBD1 is a possible D gene (5 bases). The sample taken for sequencing was CD4+ T cells from blood, cultured in vitro. The CDR3 loop is CASSLGTRETEAFF. For the CDR3, the DNA is TGTGCCAGCAGCCTCGGGACGAGGGAGACTGAAGCTTTCTTT.